The subject of this entry is one T cell receptor (beta chain). What this receptor recognizes is not known. No base-level quality is on record; no much larger clone is a single base apart. This sample was taken from a study of cytomegalovirus exposure and HLA in healthy donors (dated by TCRdb to the late 2010s). Broadly, across the study: An earlier analysis of approximately 640 of the donors reported more than 250 Gb of sequence data and roughly 100 million unique TCR beta sequences from roughly 180 million T cells. Among 398 genotyped donors of the cohort, an average of about 220,000 unique TCR beta nucleotide sequences was sequenced per donor, of which about 18% were non-productive. All discovery cohort repertoires had been generated using a single sequencing platform. Of the 300 to 500 genotyped donors, 81% were placed in the genetic ancestry cluster associated with self-reported Caucasian donors. HLA typing included class I and class II loci at four-digit resolution. The aim of the study was to test whether cataloging public T cell receptors could identify signatures of past pathogen exposure. Besides the first cohort of roughly 660 subjects, a separate validation cohort made up of 120 different subjects was used. A later genetic analysis took genome-wide SNP genotypes for about 65% of the 666 donors and used that subset as a discovery cohort. About five DR-DQ haplotypes were treated as single units for association and clustering because of strong linkage in the cohort. The T cell repertoires of around 730 subjects were profiled by immunosequencing and related to cytomegalovirus serostatus. An earlier analysis of more than 450 of the donors used high-throughput TCR beta sequencing to judge whether each TCR beta V gene segment behaved as functional or pseudogenic. In a later analysis, previously published TCR beta repertoires from several hundred donors were re-analyzed and high-resolution HLA genotyping was added so that TCR occurrence patterns could be studied. Donor age, sex, ethnicity and CMV serostatus were compiled together with the repertoire data. To predict cytomegalovirus infection status, the study combined high-throughput TCR immunosequencing, statistical association of individual TCRs with disease status, and machine learning. An early release covering roughly 600 HLA-typed donors comprised roughly 300 gigabases of sequencing data and roughly 86 million unique TCR sequences. In the later analysis, no new phenotypic data were used to find candidate immune exposures; instead, reliance was placed on TCR beta sequences and their occurrence across donors. The number of typed donors differed by locus: roughly 620-630 for A, B, C, DRB1 and DQB1; approximately 520 for DQA1; about 600 for DPA1; and about 450 for DPB1. Overall results and qualifications from the work: This cohort had only TCR beta chains sequenced, and the lack of alpha or paired-chain data limited which features could be detected. A further reported finding was that TCR beta sequences accurately predicted the HLA-A and HLA-B alleles for most subjects in the first cohort. V-gene and J-gene trimming of TCR beta chains was associated with a missense DCLRE1C variant in a later genetic analysis, and the association was replicated in an independent cohort. Most CMV-associated TCR beta chains appeared to be HLA-restricted in a later analysis, and the HLA associations seemed to be driven largely by CMV exposure. Because HLA typing was unavailable for some donors at each locus, only the typed subset was used in association tests. According to a later analysis, parvovirus B19, influenza, CMV and Epstein-Barr virus appeared linked to several top co-occurrence clusters. At a false discovery rate of 0.05, a later analysis linked under 20,000 TCR beta sequences to specific HLA alleles. Approximately 16 rarely observed V segments, including chromosome 9 orphons, were excluded from the earlier analysis of about 600 of the donors because counts were too low. In a later analysis, HLA-associated TCR beta chains were found to be more clonally expanded and to have lower generation probabilities than equally common non-associated chains. While some public TCRs were present in many individuals, most TCR sequences turned up only very rarely across donors. The only immune exposure information available for the cohort was CMV serostatus. Compared with the approximately 670-donor mean, donors in an Asian-associated ancestry cluster had fewer N-insertions in productive TCRs, according to a later genetic analysis. The classifier was reported to diagnose cytomegalovirus status with high specificity and sensitivity in both the original and validation cohorts. A cluster of highly shared sequence variants was judged likely to be a technical artifact of the sequencing pipeline. According to a later analysis, TCR association rates differed among HLA loci, with DRB1 alleles showing the most associated TCRs and HLA-C alleles showing the fewest. A few of the identified cytomegalovirus-associated TCR beta chains were confirmed in vitro to be specific for cytomegalovirus antigens. An earlier analysis of 587 of the donors showed that most TCR beta V segments appeared in productive rearrangements either about 87% or about 30% of the time, which broadly matched IMGT annotations. Linkage disequilibrium might explain the correlated functional status among segregating V segments, but an unknown experimental factor could not be excluded. In the study, 150 to 200 TCR beta chains were listed as associated with cytomegalovirus. Some IMGT-functional V segments, including TRBV6-2 and TRBV6-3, could not be told apart with the 87-base-pair reads, so those segments were excluded. Presence/absence analyses assumed roughly uniform sequencing depth across donors, an assumption that may not hold. Assigning TCR associations to individual alleles was difficult when HLA alleles, especially DR and DQ, strongly co-occurred. According to the authors, the approach could potentially be generalized to other disease states and immunological phenotypes.

Trimming takes 0 bases from V and 5 bases from J, and the germline ends sit 12 bases apart. The CDR1 and CDR2 encoded by the germline V gene are SGHTS and YDEGEE. From cysteine to phenylalanine, the CDR3 is 15 amino acids long. Just CDR3 DNA is preserved here, 45 bases in frame from base 1. The cohort was made up of several hundred healthy bone marrow donors. At the time of sampling, every cohort member was nominally healthy, though immune exposures that went unrecorded were likely present. The donor tested CMV seronegative, placing the donor among the approximately 400 seronegative members of the cohort. A peripheral blood sample was provided by each donor, and peripheral blood mononuclear cells were used for TCR beta sequencing. The Qiagen DNeasy Blood Extraction Kit was used to extract genomic DNA from the blood cell samples. Receptor libraries were prepared by the immunoSEQ multiplex PCR assay. The multiplex PCR relied on a mix of 60 forward primers for TCR Vbeta segments and 13 reverse primers for TCR Jbeta segments. The CDR3 region of rearranged TCR beta genes was amplified from genomic DNA with a multiplex PCR assay. The amplified TCR beta libraries were sequenced on the Illumina HiSeq System as 87-base-pair reads. Under the source paper's analysis protocol: A later analysis counted approximately 84 million unique TCR beta chains across the 650 to 800 repertoires, and roughly 9.9 million of these chains were shared by at least two donors. To remove PCR and sequencing errors, raw reads were error-corrected and collapsed into unique sequences using a nearest-neighbor algorithm that merged closely related sequences. V, D and J gene segments were assigned by aligning CDR3 sequences to IMGT reference sequences. For a sequence to be retained, at least a six-nucleotide match to both a V gene segment and a J gene segment was required. A rearrangement counted as productive if the CDR3 had no stop codons and remained in frame with V and J, and every other rearrangement counted as non-productive. Following IMGT convention, CDR3 was defined as the stretch from the second conserved V-encoded cysteine up to the conserved J-encoded phenylalanine. Sequences without an unambiguous match to a single V gene segment were excluded from the earlier analysis of about 600 of the donors. An earlier analysis of fewer than 750 of the donors called V segments functional above 56.7% productive rearrangements and segregating when the between-donor standard deviation exceeded 5%. To diagnose cytomegalovirus status from the catalog of TCR beta chain sequences, a statistical classification framework was built. In a later analysis, TCR nucleotide sequences were compared against IMGT/GENE-DB human TR gene sequences so that V and J genes could be assigned. In a later analysis, CDR3 sequences and most-parsimonious VDJ recombination scenarios were assigned using the TCRdist pipeline. In a later analysis, each TCR beta chain was defined by its CDR3 amino acid sequence together with its V-gene family, and reads without a unique V-gene family were excluded. As a way to deal with suspected cross-contamination and a sequencing artifact, a later analysis dropped under 600 nucleotide sequences that were highly shared and had low generation probability. For each public chain, a later analysis derived a clonal expansion index from normalized ranks of inferred template counts within each repertoire. In a later analysis, generation probabilities were computed with a VDJ recombination model fitted to out-of-frame rearrangements, and the resulting probabilities were checked against IGoR. A later analysis scored TCR-TCR, TCR-HLA and TCR-CMV co-occurrence with hypergeometric tests, applying a repertoire-size bias correction to TCR pairs. To estimate false discovery rates, a later analysis permuted the HLA or CMV assignments 20 times. In a later analysis, co-occurring TCRs were grouped with DBSCAN, and TCRdist sequence similarity was added when clustering was performed within HLA-allele-positive subsets. Repertoires with fewer than 30,000 or more than 120,000 public chains were left out of co-occurrence clustering, as were about five repertoires with anomalous nucleotide sharing. This immuneACCESS table, as held by TCRdb, lists in-frame sequences with V and J called but not all clones. Of the missing ones, under half trace to an unresolved V gene in checked studies; the others have no known cause. Clone size and V and J calls were adopted from that table, with D and trimming inferred from the DNA. Within this sample are 150,000 to 200,000 clones, with about 88% of them counted one time only. The leading ten clones occupy about 1.7% of the sample.

The sequence derives from a woman aged 18-30 years in good health and CMV-seronegative. Recombination connected TRBV5-8 to TRBJ1-5; the D gene cannot be named for sure. Material for sequencing was PBMCs. The nucleotide sequence is given as TGTGCCAGCAGCTTGGCCCGAGGAAGTGATCAGCCCCAGCATTTT. This yields the protein CASSLARGSDQPQHF. With the rest looked up from the reference TRBV5-8 and TRBJ1-5 genes rather than sequenced, the full variable domain is EAGVTQSPTHLIKTRGQQATLRCSPISGHTSVYWYQQALGLGLQFLLWYDEGEERNRGNFPPRFSGRQFPNYSSELNVNALELEDSALYLCASSLARGSDQPQHFGDGTRLSIL.